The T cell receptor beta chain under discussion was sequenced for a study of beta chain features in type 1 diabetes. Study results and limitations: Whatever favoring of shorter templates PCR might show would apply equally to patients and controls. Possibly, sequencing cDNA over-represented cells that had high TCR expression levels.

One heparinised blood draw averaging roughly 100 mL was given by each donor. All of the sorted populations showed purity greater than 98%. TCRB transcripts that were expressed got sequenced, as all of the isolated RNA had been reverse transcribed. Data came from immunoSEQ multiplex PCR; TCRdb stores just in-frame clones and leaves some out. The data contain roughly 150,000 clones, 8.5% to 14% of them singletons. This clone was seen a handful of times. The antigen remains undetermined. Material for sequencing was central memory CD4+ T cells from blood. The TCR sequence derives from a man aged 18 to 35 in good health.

The CDR3 region has the DNA TGTGCCAGCAGGTCAACGGAGGATACGCAGTATTTT. Translating it yields CASRSTEDTQYF. J is TRBJ2-3 and V is TRBV6-1, with D uncertain. V was clipped by 6 bases and J by 6 bases, with 10 bases between them. Germline-derived CDR1 and CDR2 are MNHNS and SASEGT. The CDR3 spans 12 residues.